These 22 T cell receptor beta chains were sequenced from one sample in a study of brain T cells in children with intractable seizures. TCRdb's copy holds only in-frame clones and misses some; the assay was immunoSEQ multiplex PCR. The sample gives about 80,000 clones, 90% to 95% of which show up once; around 24% is in the top ten. This specimen consisted of peripheral blood, obtained at surgery. These receptors all stem from a girl aged 2-10 years with Rasmussen encephalitis and intractable seizures.

The V and J genes are TRBV7-9 and TRBJ1-6; the match to TRBD1 covers 7 bases. The CDR3 runs 14 residues. The germline CDR1 and CDR2 sequences are SEHNR and FQNEAQ (reference sequence). Losses at the gene ends were 3 bases for V and 7 bases for J; bases not matched to a gene: 3. The CDR3 loop is CASSFGTANSPLHF. CDR3 sequence (DNA): TGTGCCAGCAGCTTCGGGACAGCAAATTCACCCCTCCACTTT.

The rearrangement uses TRBV5-6 and TRBJ1-6; 10 nucleotides agree with TRBD1. CDR1 SGHDT and CDR2 YYEEEE come from the germline V gene. The length of the CDR3 is 13 residues. The ends lost 9 bases at V and 8 bases at J; junction bases unmatched: 5. CDR3 in DNA: TGTGCCAACCCGACAGGGGGCTATTCACCCCTCCACTTT. Its translation is CANPTGGYSPLHF. Full variable domain (remainder filled in from reference TRBV5-6 and TRBJ1-6): DAGVTQSPTHLIKTRGQQVTLRCSPKSGHDTVSWYQQALGQGPQFIFQYYEEEERQRGNFPDRFSGHQFPNYSSELNVNALLLGDSALYLCANPTGGYSPLHFGNGTRLTVT.

The chain has TRBV5-1 and TRBJ1-1; 7 nucleotides align to TRBD1. Germline V gene sequence: CDR1 SGHRS, CDR2 YFSETQ. V gave up 0 bases and J gave up 4 bases; unmatched junction bases: 6. The CDR3 consists of 15 residues. As DNA, the CDR3 is TGCGCCAGCAGCTTGGAAGGGGGCAGGGCCACTGAAGCTTTCTTT. Protein sequence: CASSLEGGRATEAFF.

V is TRBV29-1 and J is TRBJ1-1; D remains ambiguous. Germline V CDR1 and CDR2: SQVTM, ANQGSEA. The CDR3 extends over 13 amino acids. Trimming took 7 bases from V and 1 from J, leaving 13 bases between them. The chain's CDR3 is CSAQQPANTEAFF. CDR3 in DNA: TGCAGCGCCCAACAACCCGCGAACACTGAAGCTTTCTTT.

This clone showed up just a few times. CDR3: CASSLIAGGIEQYF. The CDR3 DNA reads TGTGCCAGCAGCTTAATAGCGGGGGGAATCGAGCAGTACTTC. The genes are TRBV7-9 and TRBJ2-7; the match to TRBD2 covers 10 bases. Germline V CDR1 and CDR2: SEHNR, FQNEAQ (reference sequence). Trimming removed 2 bases from V and 6 bases from J; junction bases left unmatched: 4. There are 14 residues in the CDR3.

The chain joins TRBV30 to TRBJ1-2; TRBD1 aligns across 8 bases. The CDR3 loop spans 13 amino acids. Trimming removed 4 bases from V and 0 bases from J; junction bases left unmatched: 1. Germline V gene lookup returns CDR1 GTSNPN and CDR2 SVGIG (reference sequence). The CDR3 here is CAWTGGSNYGYTF. In nucleotides, the CDR3 is TGTGCCTGGACAGGGGGCTCTAACTATGGCTACACCTTC. Drawing the rest from reference TRBV30 and TRBJ1-2, the complete variable domain is SQTIHQWPATLVQPVGSPLSLECTVEGTSNPNLYWYRQAAGRGLQLLFYSVGIGQISSEVPQNLSASRPQDRQFILSSKKLLLSDSGFYLCAWTGGSNYGYTFGSGTRLTVV.

The rearrangement joins TRBV7-9 to TRBJ1-2; D unclear. The germline V gene has CDR1 SEHNR and CDR2 FQNEAQ (reference sequence). V lost 5 bases, J lost 5 bases, and 12 bases lay in between. CDR3 size: 13 residues. The CDR3 here is CASSPPSGYGYTF. CDR3 bases: TGTGCCAGCAGCCCCCCTTCGGGATATGGCTACACCTTC.

V usage is TRBV3-1 (or the pseudogene TRBV3-2) and J usage is TRBJ1-2; TRBD1 might be the D (6 bases). V lost 4 bases, J lost 3 bases, and 12 bases lay in between. CDR1 is LGHDT and CDR2 is YNNKEL in the germline V gene (reference sequence). The CDR3 contains 14 residues. The CDR3, as DNA: TGTGCCAGCAGCCTCCGCGGACAGTACTATGGCTACACCTTC. Translated, it gives CASSLRGQYYGYTF.

The rearrangement links TRBV5-6 to TRBJ1-1; D is unresolved. Germline V CDR1 and CDR2: SGHDT, YYEEEE. The CDR3 runs 14 residues. Trimming pared 4 bases from V and 6 bases from J, leaving 16 bases between. The CDR3 sequence is CASSPGSQGSEAFF. For the CDR3, the DNA is TGTGCCAGCAGCCCCGGTTCGCAAGGCTCTGAAGCTTTCTTT.

This chain uses TRBV27 with TRBJ2-2; the D gene is possibly TRBD1 (5 bases). The CDR3 sequence is 15 residues long. Germline V gives CDR1 MNHEY, CDR2 SMNVEV (reference sequence). V lost 3 bases, J lost 4 bases, and 12 bases lay in between. The CDR3 sequence is CASSLRQGGTGELFF. CDR3 bases: TGTGCCAGCAGTTTGCGGCAGGGTGGCACCGGGGAGCTGTTTTTT.

The chain is built from TRBV18 and TRBJ1-2; D is undetermined. The germline V gene encodes CDR1 KGHSH and CDR2 LQKENI. V lost 8 bases to trimming and J lost 0 bases, with 13 bases between them. This CDR3 contains 14 residues. The chain's CDR3 is CASAPDAPNYGYTF. For the CDR3, the DNA is TGTGCCAGCGCTCCGGACGCACCTAACTATGGCTACACCTTC.

The chain joins TRBV7-9 to TRBJ2-3; D not certain. Between the trimmed V and J ends, which lost 5 bases and 2 bases, there was a span of 17 bases. The CDR3 extends over 16 amino acids. Germline CDR1 SEHNR, CDR2 FQNEAQ (reference sequence). CDR3 nucleotides: TGTGCCAGCAGCCCGACCCCCTTCCAGCCCACAGATACGCAGTATTTT. Amino acids: CASSPTPFQPTDTQYF.

This sequence joins TRBV11-3 and TRBJ2-1; 10 nucleotides agree with TRBD1. Trimming removed 5 bases from V and 4 bases from J; junction bases left unmatched: 5. Germline V gene lookup returns CDR1 SGHNT and CDR2 YENEEA. The CDR3 sequence is 15 residues long. Here the CDR3 DNA reads TGTGCCAGCAGCACCGGGACAGGGGCATACAATGAGCAGTTCTTC. This translates into CASSTGTGAYNEQFF.

This chain links TRBV7-6 with TRBJ2-6; possible D gene TRBD2, 5 bases. Between the trimmed V and J ends, which lost 0 bases and 4 bases, there was a span of 10 bases. CDR1 and CDR2 from the germline V gene are SGHVS and FNYEAQ. CDR3 size: 16 residues. The chain's CDR3 is CASSLAVRAGANVLTF. DNA for the CDR3: TGTGCCAGCAGCTTAGCCGTGCGGGCAGGGGCCAACGTCCTGACTTTC.

This clone is a singleton in its sample. This chain uses TRBV19 with TRBJ1-1; TRBD1 agrees at 8 bases. The V segment lost 5 bases and the J segment 0 bases; nucleotides outside the gene matches: 5. The CDR3 runs 15 residues. CDR1 and CDR2 (germline): LNHDA, SQIVND (reference sequence). For the CDR3, the DNA is TGTGCCAGTAGTTTACCGACAGGGGTGAACACTGAAGCTTTCTTT. Its protein product is CASSLPTGVNTEAFF.

The chain carries TRBV6-5 and TRBJ2-1; weak D call: TRBD2 (6 bases). CDR1 and CDR2 from the germline V gene are MNHEY and SVGAGI. V was pared by 6 bases and J by 5 bases, with 11 bases between. This CDR3 spans 13 amino acids. The CDR3 coding sequence is TGTGCCAGCAGGTGGGGGGTGAACAATGAGCAGTTCTTC. As protein: CASRWGVNNEQFF.

The chain combines TRBV19 with TRBJ2-4; D ambiguous. The CDR3 has 15 amino acids. Germline V gene sequence: CDR1 LNHDA, CDR2 SQIVND (reference sequence). CDR3 bases: TGTGTCACGGTCCGGTGGCCCAAAGCCAAAAACATTCAGTACTTC. Its protein product is CVTVRWPKAKNIQYF.

The rearrangement links TRBV9 to TRBJ1-6; D is undetermined. Trimming pared 3 bases from V and 6 bases from J, leaving 13 bases between. CDR1 SGDLS and CDR2 YYNGEE come from the germline V gene. This CDR3 is built from 15 residues. CDR3 loop: CASSGMGPGNSPLHF. The CDR3 DNA is TGTGCCAGCAGCGGCATGGGTCCGGGTAATTCACCCCTCCACTTT.

The rearrangement joins TRBV28 to TRBJ1-2, with 7 nucleotides matching TRBD1. CDR1 and CDR2 (germline): MDHEN, SYDVKM. The CDR3 is made up of 14 amino acids. Trimming at V came to 6 bases and at J to 8 bases, leaving 12 bases not matched to a gene. The DNA of the CDR3 is TGTGCCAGCAGACCCCGACAGGGACCTTGGGGCTACACCTTC. It translates to CASRPRQGPWGYTF.

The chain couples TRBV23-1 to TRBJ2-7; no clear D. TRBV23-1 is reported as an ORF; its role is uncertain. The CDR3 totals 13 residues. Deletions cut 2 bases from V and 0 bases from J, with 5 bases between. The CDR3 nucleotides read TGCGCCAGCAGTCAAATAAGCTCCTACGAGCAGTACTTC. It yields the protein CASSQISSYEQYF.

V and J are TRBV7-3 and TRBJ2-1; tentative D call: TRBD2 (6 bases). This CDR3 is built from 15 residues. Germline V gives CDR1 SGHTA, CDR2 FQGTGA. The V end lost 1 base, the J end lost 12 bases, and 19 bases lay between the germline ends. CDR3 region: CASSLMAGQGQSQFF. As DNA, the CDR3 is TGTGCCAGCAGCTTAATGGCGGGGCAGGGTCAATCGCAGTTCTTC.

CDR3 nucleotide sequence: TGTGCCAGCAGCCCCAGGACAGGCGGCGGCTACACCTTC. It is translated as CASSPRTGGGYTF. V and J are TRBV5-6 and TRBJ1-2; TRBD1 matches at 7 bases. V lost 4 bases and J lost 8; bases outside the gene matches: 8. Germline loops: CDR1 SGHDT, CDR2 YYEEEE. This CDR3 is built from 13 residues.